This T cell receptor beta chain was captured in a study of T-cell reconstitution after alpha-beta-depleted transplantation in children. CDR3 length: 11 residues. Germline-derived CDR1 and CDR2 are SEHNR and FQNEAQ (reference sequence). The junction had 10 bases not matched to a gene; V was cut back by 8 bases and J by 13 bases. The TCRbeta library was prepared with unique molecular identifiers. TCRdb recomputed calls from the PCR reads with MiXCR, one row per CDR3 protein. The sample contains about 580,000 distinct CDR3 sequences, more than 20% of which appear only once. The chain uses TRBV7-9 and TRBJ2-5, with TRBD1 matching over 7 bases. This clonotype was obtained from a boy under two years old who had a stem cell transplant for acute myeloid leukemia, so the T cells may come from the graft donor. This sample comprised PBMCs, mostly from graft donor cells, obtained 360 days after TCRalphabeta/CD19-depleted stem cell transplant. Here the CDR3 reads CASAKSRDRYF. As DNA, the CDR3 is TGTGCCAGCGCTAAGTCCCGGGACAGGTACTTC. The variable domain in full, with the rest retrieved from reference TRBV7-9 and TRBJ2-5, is DTGVSQNPRHKITKRGQNVTFRCDPISEHNRLYWYRQTLGQGPEFLTYFQNEAQLEKSRLLSDRFSAERPKGSFSTLEIQRTEQGDSAMYLCASAKSRDRYFGPGTRLLVL.